The 31 T cell receptor delta chains below come from one sample, sequenced in a study of gamma-delta chains in newborns, infants, children. TCRdb reran clone calling via CATT on the reads. The sample shows 10,000 or so delta-chain clones, about 3.8% of them seen only once. The sequenced material came from blood. The receptors come from a child who was a newborn, infant or young child, either healthy, febrile or measles-vaccinated (not recorded which).

The chain joins TRAV29/DV5 to TRDJ1; TRDD3 might be the D (6 bases). TCRdb is silent on the J gene; assignment here came from matching the DNA to germline. CDR1 and CDR2 from the germline V gene are NSMFDY and ISSIKDK. This CDR3 is 18 amino acids long. Trimming removed 0 bases from V and 0 bases from J, with 21 bases in between. The CDR3 here is CAASEAGRDREYTDKLIF. The DNA for the CDR3 is TGTGCAGCAAGCGAGGCGGGGAGGGATAGGGAGTACACCGATAAACTCATCTTT. The variable domain in full, with the rest retrieved from reference TRAV29/DV5 and TRDJ1, is DQQVKQNSPSLSVQEGRISILNCDYTNSMFDYFLWYKKYPAEGPTFLISISSIKDKNEDGRFTVFLNKSAKHLSLHIVPSQPGDSAVYFCAASEAGRDREYTDKLIFGKGTRVTVEP.

This clone was seen a few times. The chain is built from TRDV2 and TRDJ3, with 10 bases that match TRDD3. Looked up from germline, CDR1 is GEAIGNYY and CDR2 is EKD. This CDR3 has 20 residues. V shed 2 bases and J 0 bases; nucleotides not matched to a gene: 9. CDR3 region: CACDKVLGDASSWDTRQMFF. CDR3 coding DNA: TGTGCCTGTGACAAAGTACTGGGGGATGCTAGCTCCTGGGACACCCGACAGATGTTTTTC.

Worth noting for this clone: The amino acid sequence in TCRdb belongs to a much larger clone and departs from this DNA's translation at residue 12, likely a sequencing read error; the sequence shown is translated from the DNA. This rearrangement joins TRDV2 to TRDJ3; D may be TRDD3 (6 bases). This CDR3 has 18 amino acids. Germline CDR1 and CDR2: GEAIGNYY and EKD. The CDR3 here is CACDTAAGISWGTRQMFF. CDR3 DNA: TGTGCCTGTGACACCGCAGCGGGGATTTCCTGGGGCACCCGACAGATGTTTTTC.

The J gene is TRDJ1, the V gene TRDV1; D is ambiguous. TCRdb supplies no J gene; here it was assigned by aligning the nucleotide sequence to germline. Germline lookup yields CDR1 TSWWSYY and CDR2 QGS. The V gene lost 4 bases and the J gene lost 1 base, with 28 bases spanning the gap. This CDR3 is 20 amino acids long. CDR3 in amino acids: CALGGLSLVRGFSPTDKLIF. The CDR3 bases are TGTGCTCTTGGGGGACTAAGCCTAGTCAGAGGATTCAGCCCCACCGATAAACTCATCTTT.

The chain joins TRDV1 to TRDJ1; 9 bases match TRDD3. Germline V CDR1 and CDR2: TSWWSYY, QGS. This CDR3 has 15 amino acids. V trimming: 9 bases; J trimming: 2 bases; junction bases outside the gene matches: 10. The CDR3 nucleotides are TGTGCTCTCCAGGGGGGATACCTTGTAACCGATAAACTCATCTTT. Amino acids: CALQGGYLVTDKLIF.

This clone is medium-sized. The genes are TRDV1 and TRDJ1, with TRDD3 matching 9 bases. There are 18 residues in the CDR3. V was pared by 1 base and J by 3 bases, with 12 bases of the junction left unmatched. Germline CDR1 TSWWSYY, CDR2 QGS. CDR3 bases: TGTGCTCTTGGGGAACGATCGTCCTGGGGGATCGTTTCCGATAAACTCATCTTT. This encodes CALGERSSWGIVSDKLIF.

In regard to this clone: The identical CDR3 is also encoded by other nucleotide sequences in the sample. The rearrangement links TRDV1 to TRDJ1; a possible D gene is TRDD2 (6 bases). CDR1 is TSWWSYY and CDR2 is QGS in the germline V gene. CDR3 length: 19 amino acids. V gave up 0 bases and J gave up 10 bases, with 30 bases separating them. CDR3 DNA: TGTGCTCTTGGGGAACTAGTTCCCATGCGGAAACCTTCCCCCTTAAGACTCATCTTT. Protein: CALGELVPMRKPSPLRLIF.

This chain uses TRDV1 with TRDJ1; 8 bases agree with TRDD3. Germline CDR1 TSWWSYY, CDR2 QGS. The trim removed 6 bases at V and 4 bases at J, leaving 16 bases unmatched. The CDR3 contains 17 residues. CDR3 in DNA: TGTGCTCTTGGTTTTGGGACGAACTTGGGGGATCTCGATAAACTCATCTTT. Its protein product is CALGFGTNLGDLDKLIF.

This clone was found a few times. The chain recombines TRDV3 with TRDJ1; TRDD3 matches at 10 bases. CDR3 length equals 13 residues. The germline V gene has CDR1 TVYSNPD and CDR2 GDNSRS (reference sequence). Germline trimming cut 1 base from V and 4 bases from J; bases unmatched to any gene: 3. Here the CDR3 DNA reads TGTGCCTTTAATCCTGGGGGATACGATAAACTCATCTTT. Its translation is CAFNPGGYDKLIF.

The gene calls are TRDV1 and TRDJ1, with 9 positions matching TRDD3. The J segment lost 4 bases and the V segment lost 4 bases, leaving 13 bases of the junction unmatched. This CDR3 is 17 amino acids long. Germline V lookup: CDR1 TSWWSYY, CDR2 QGS. The CDR3 protein is CALGVYWGTPGGDKLIF. The CDR3 DNA reads as TGTGCTCTTGGGGTATACTGGGGGACCCCGGGGGGCGATAAACTCATCTTT.

The chain carries TRDV3 and TRDJ1; possible D gene TRDD2, 5 bases. The CDR3 runs 14 residues. Germline CDR1 reads TVYSNPD; CDR2 reads GDNSRS (reference sequence). Trimming shortened V by 3 bases and J by 1 base, and 15 bases separated the two germline ends. In DNA, the CDR3 is TGTGCCTTCGCCTACGTCCAAGGCACCGATAAACTCATCTTT. It encodes CAFAYVQGTDKLIF.

This clone was observed a few times. This sequence joins TRDV2 and TRDJ3, with 11 bases identical to TRDD3. V was clipped by 0 bases and J by 0 bases; unmatched bases: 0. The CDR3 is 18 residues long. Per germline, CDR1 GEAIGNYY and CDR2 EKD. The CDR3 nucleotides read TGTGCCTGTGACACCTGGGGGATACGCTCCTGGGACACCCGACAGATGTTTTTC. This codes for CACDTWGIRSWDTRQMFF.

This clone was observed a handful of times. A much bigger clone sits one base away, suggesting this may be a read error. Additional DNA sequences in this sample encode the identical CDR3. The gene calls are TRDV2 and TRDJ1; TRDD3 matches 10 bases. Germline V gene lookup returns CDR1 GEAIGNYY and CDR2 EKD. The CDR3 is 15 residues long. CDR3 loop: CACDQLGDGSDKLIF. CDR3 sequence (DNA): TGCGCCTGTGACCAACTGGGGGATGGGAGCGATAAACTCATCTTT.

CDR3 loop: CALGSSPPSHTDKLIF. CDR3 DNA: TGTGCTCTTGGGTCCTCGCCGCCTTCTCACACCGATAAACTCATCTTT. The chain carries TRDV1 and TRDJ1; the D gene is possibly TRDD2 (5 bases). The CDR3 consists of 16 residues. Germline values: CDR1 TSWWSYY, CDR2 QGS. V was clipped by 5 bases and J by 0 bases, with 16 bases between them.

This clone was seen only a few times. The CDR3, as DNA: TGTGCCTTTGCCCATTCCTACCGGGGGATACCCGCACAACTCTTCTTT. Translated: CAFAHSYRGIPAQLFF. The V gene is TRDV3, the J gene TRDJ2; 9 positions agree with TRDD3. The trim removed 2 bases at V and 8 bases at J, leaving 15 bases unmatched. The CDR3 contains 16 residues. CDR1 and CDR2 from the germline V gene are TVYSNPD and GDNSRS (reference sequence).

This clone has just a few counts. The chain combines TRDV1 with TRDJ1; 11 positions match TRDD3. V trimming: 1 base; J trimming: 1 base; junction bases outside the gene matches: 8. The CDR3 has 18 amino acids. CDR1 TSWWSYY and CDR2 QGS come from the germline V gene. CDR3 region: CALGERGGGYAGTDKLIF. In nucleotides, the CDR3 is TGTGCTCTTGGGGAACGAGGTGGGGGATACGCGGGCACCGATAAACTCATCTTT.

This chain uses TRDV1 with TRDJ1; 8 bases are a match to TRDD3. The CDR3 runs 17 residues. Trimming took 5 bases from V and 10 from J; bases not matched to a gene: 21. CDR1 is TSWWSYY and CDR2 is QGS in the germline V gene. CDR3 residues: CALGNLPHWGLPEILIF. The CDR3 nucleotides read TGTGCTCTTGGGAATCTTCCCCACTGGGGGCTACCTGAAATACTCATCTTT.

About this clone: The junction departs from germline at one end; a sequencing error may be responsible. Other DNA sequences in the sample encode the same CDR3. V and J are TRDV2 and TRDJ3; possible D gene TRDD3, 5 bases. The CDR3 loop spans 18 amino acids. Germline V gene data show CDR1 as GEAIGNYY and CDR2 as EKD. The CDR3: CACDAVEPSSWDTRQMFF. The CDR3 DNA reads as TGTGCCTGTGACGCCGTAGAGCCGAGCTCCTGGGACACCCGACAGATGTTCTTC.

This chain connects TRDV1 to TRDJ1; D remains unclear. Deletions cut 5 bases from V and 0 bases from J, with 13 bases between. This CDR3 has 15 residues. Per germline, CDR1 TSWWSYY and CDR2 QGS. Here the CDR3 reads CALGPRFTYTDKLIF. CDR3 sequence (DNA): TGTGCTCTTGGGCCCCGCTTCACGTACACCGATAAACTCATCTTT.

This clone was seen a few times. The V and J genes are TRDV1 and TRDJ1; the match to TRDD3 covers 7 bases. Germline-derived CDR1 and CDR2 are TSWWSYY and QGS. CDR3 length equals 20 residues. The V and J ends lost 2 bases and 1 base, in that order; junction bases with no gene match: 19. The CDR3 DNA reads TGTGCTCTTGGGGAAAGAGTTACTGCTCTGGGGGTGCATTCCACCGATAAACTCATCTTT. The encoded protein is CALGERVTALGVHSTDKLIF.

The chain is built from TRDV1 and TRDJ3, with a weak D call TRDD3 (5 bases). Germline loops: CDR1 TSWWSYY, CDR2 QGS. There are 19 residues in the CDR3. The V and J ends lost 2 bases and 0 bases respectively, with 14 bases between them. The CDR3 reads CALGEALGFFSWDTRQMFF. The CDR3 nucleotides read TGTGCTCTTGGGGAAGCCCTGGGTTTCTTCTCCTGGGACACCCGACAGATGTTTTTC.

The chain employs TRDV1 and TRDJ1; 8 positions match TRDD2. Trimming at V came to 3 bases and at J to 4 bases, leaving 22 bases not matched to a gene. This CDR3 region has 20 residues. The V gene's germline CDR1 is TSWWSYY and CDR2 QGS. CDR3 coding DNA: TGTGCTCTTGGGGACCAAGTCTTCCTACCCAGGCCGGGGGACCTCGATAAACTCATCTTT. This codes for CALGDQVFLPRPGDLDKLIF.

A few counts support this clone. The CDR3 coding sequence is TGTGCCTTGGAACGGGCCGAATCTGGGGGATACTTGGCCGATAAACTCATCTTT. Encoded protein: CALERAESGGYLADKLIF. The chain combines TRDV3 with TRDJ1; 11 bases are a match to TRDD3. V trimming: 3 bases; J trimming: 3 bases; junction bases outside the gene matches: 18. The CDR3 length is 18 residues. Germline V gene sequence: CDR1 TVYSNPD, CDR2 GDNSRS (reference sequence).

This clone is medium-sized (0.01 to 0.1%) by share. The chain joins TRAV29/DV5 to TRDJ1; D possibly matches TRDD2 or TRDD3 (7 bases each). The J gene comes from matching the DNA to germline here; TCRdb lacks it. CDR1 and CDR2 (germline): NSMFDY, ISSIKDK. The CDR3 spans 19 residues. V lost 2 bases and J 4 bases, leaving 30 bases between the germline ends. The CDR3 region has the DNA TGTGCAGCAAGACTCCTTCCTCGGGGCGGGGGATGGATCGGCGATAAACTCATCTTT. As protein: CAARLLPRGGGWIGDKLIF.

This clone is medium-sized. The sample carries other DNA sequences with the same CDR3. The V call is TRDV2, the J call TRDJ1; 7 bases line up with TRDD3. CDR1 is GEAIGNYY, CDR2 EKD, per germline. The CDR3 covers 18 residues. Trimming at V came to 2 bases and at J to 0 bases, leaving 14 bases not matched to a gene. CDR3: CACDRLNLGIGYTDKLIF. CDR3 in DNA: TGTGCCTGTGACAGGCTCAACCTGGGGATAGGCTACACCGATAAACTCATCTTT.

The V call is TRDV1, the J call TRDJ1; 7 bases agree with TRDD3. Germline V gene sequence: CDR1 TSWWSYY, CDR2 QGS. The CDR3 runs 19 residues. Trimming removed 4 bases from V and 1 base from J; junction bases left unmatched: 18. The CDR3 region is CALGAVHPVLGAPTDKLIF. DNA of the CDR3: TGTGCTCTTGGGGCTGTCCACCCGGTTCTGGGGGCTCCCACCGATAAACTCATCTTT.

To note about this clone: A far larger clone differs by one base, so this is likely a read error. The same CDR3 is also encoded by other DNA sequences in this sample. V usage is TRDV2 and J usage is TRDJ1; 12 bases are a match to TRDD3. Germline CDR1 and CDR2: GEAIGNYY and EKD. V lost 0 bases, J lost 4 bases, and 11 bases stayed unmatched. The CDR3 covers 18 residues. As DNA, the CDR3 is TGTGCCTGTGACACCATCCCTACTGGGGGATACTCTGACGATAAACTCATCTTT. Residues: CACDTIPTGGYSDDKLIF.

This chain uses TRDV1 with TRDJ1, with TRDD3 matching over 8 bases. The CDR3 is 22 residues long. Per germline, CDR1 TSWWSYY and CDR2 QGS. The ends lost 0 bases at V and 0 bases at J; junction bases unmatched: 21. CDR3 amino acids: CALGELCYQDWGSGEYTDKLIF. In DNA, the CDR3 is TGTGCTCTTGGGGAACTATGCTACCAGGACTGGGGGTCGGGGGAGTACACCGATAAACTCATCTTT.

The sample holds a few counts of this clone. J is TRDJ1 and V is TRDV2, with 10 positions matching TRDD3. The germline V gene encodes CDR1 GEAIGNYY and CDR2 EKD. This CDR3 has 17 residues. V shed 0 bases, J shed 1 base, and the junction held 7 bases outside the gene matches. The CDR3 loop reads CACDTVGDTMSTDKLIF. The DNA of the CDR3 is TGTGCCTGTGACACCGTGGGGGATACTATGTCCACCGATAAACTCATCTTT.

This clone was recorded a few times. This specimen includes other DNA sequences encoding the same CDR3. The chain employs TRDV2 and TRDJ3, with TRDD3 matching 7 bases. J gave up 0 bases and V 0 bases, and 10 bases lay outside the gene matches. Looked up from germline, CDR1 is GEAIGNYY and CDR2 is EKD. This CDR3 spans 20 amino acids. This chain's CDR3 is CACDTAGAGGRSWDTRQMFF. In DNA form, the CDR3 reads TGTGCCTGTGACACCGCTGGAGCTGGGGGTCGCTCCTGGGACACCCGACAGATGTTTTTC.

The chain carries TRDV2 and TRDJ1; 12 bases match TRDD3. This CDR3 spans 16 amino acids. Per the germline V gene, CDR1 is GEAIGNYY and CDR2 is EKD. V shed 0 bases and J 3 bases; nucleotides not matched to a gene: 4. The CDR3 bases are TGTGCCTGTGACACCGGCCCTGGGGGATACGCCGATAAACTCATCTTT. Protein: CACDTGPGGYADKLIF.